This is a list of T cell receptor beta chains from one sample in a study of CXCR3-negative and CXCR3-positive naive CD8 T cells. TCRdb re-called the 5' RACE reads and catalogs CDR3 proteins one per entry, DNA excluded. The table lists about 130,000 distinct CDR3 sequences, with nearly 0.5% in the top ten. The sample consisted of naive CXCR3- CD8+ T cells from blood. Receptor source: a human donor in good health. Some clones in this sample may be carry-over from other donors' samples. Each CDR3 is given with its conserved first and last residue.

j_gene: TRBJ2-1; v_gene: TRBV29-1; CDR3aa: CSVEGALAGEAYNEQFF
j_gene: TRBJ2-1; v_gene: TRBV20-1; CDR3aa: CSARGSPGEQFF
j_gene: TRBJ2-1; v_gene: TRBV20-1; CDR3aa: CSAIAGTYNEQFF
j_gene: TRBJ2-1; v_gene: TRBV27; CDR3aa: CASSLGWGGGAVVEQFF
j_gene: TRBJ2-1; v_gene: TRBV27; CDR3aa: CASSFLEYNEQFF
j_gene: TRBJ1-2; v_gene: TRBV29-1; CDR3aa: CSVESGADGYTF
j_gene: TRBJ1-4; v_gene: TRBV11-2; CDR3aa: CASSLRRTTTNEKLFF
j_gene: TRBJ1-6; v_gene: TRBV9; CDR3aa: CASSVAGSYSPLHF
j_gene: TRBJ2-5; v_gene: TRBV5-1; CDR3aa: CASSLGLAGVLETQYF
j_gene: TRBJ2-4; v_gene: TRBV28; CDR3aa: CASSFRTGGGIQYF
j_gene: TRBJ1-2; v_gene: TRBV7-9; CDR3aa: CASSYNPFTGDYGYTF
j_gene: TRBJ2-5; v_gene: TRBV12-3/TRBV12-4; CDR3aa: CASSPGLAGMAQYF
j_gene: TRBJ1-2; v_gene: TRBV27; CDR3aa: CASSGAGMGGYTF
j_gene: TRBJ1-1; v_gene: TRBV10-3; CDR3aa: CATAGRNTEAFF
j_gene: TRBJ2-7; v_gene: TRBV2; CDR3aa: CASTPSLGLGGAYF
j_gene: TRBJ2-4; v_gene: TRBV6-6; CDR3aa: CASSAARDRTATAF
j_gene: TRBJ2-7; v_gene: TRBV6-2/TRBV6-3; CDR3aa: CASSRYTSSGQTYEQYF
j_gene: TRBJ2-7; v_gene: TRBV7-5; CDR3aa: CISVSEASPGLAGVYEQYF
j_gene: TRBJ1-1; v_gene: TRBV7-3; CDR3aa: CASSLTPLQLNTEAFF
j_gene: TRBJ1-1; v_gene: TRBV5-1; CDR3aa: CASSWDTGTGVRGTEAFF
j_gene: TRBJ2-7; v_gene: TRBV6-7; CDR3aa: CAGAWAKGRPYEQYF
j_gene: TRBJ2-1; v_gene: TRBV29-1; CDR3aa: CSVKPRSYNEQFF
j_gene: TRBJ2-7; v_gene: TRBV7-9; CDR3aa: CASSPGPLAGGPWEQYF
j_gene: TRBJ2-2; v_gene: TRBV7-6; CDR3aa: CASSSQGNTGELFF
j_gene: TRBJ2-3; v_gene: TRBV28; CDR3aa: CASSGNRGSSADTQYF
j_gene: TRBJ2-7; v_gene: TRBV27; CDR3aa: CASAYFGGDEQYF
j_gene: TRBJ1-1; v_gene: TRBV7-9; CDR3aa: CASSDRQRNTEAFF
j_gene: TRBJ2-1; v_gene: TRBV20-1; CDR3aa: CSAREFSGASSYNEQFF
j_gene: TRBJ2-5; v_gene: TRBV20-1; CDR3aa: CSARAPREERQETQYF
j_gene: TRBJ2-1; v_gene: TRBV29-1; CDR3aa: CSGGTSGYNEQFF
j_gene: TRBJ2-1; v_gene: TRBV29-1; CDR3aa: CSAGTGPVEQFF
j_gene: TRBJ2-1; v_gene: TRBV6-5; CDR3aa: CASSTGAGGPHQFF
j_gene: TRBJ2-1; v_gene: TRBV7-9; CDR3aa: CASSGGPNEQFF
j_gene: TRBJ1-5; v_gene: TRBV12-3/TRBV12-4; CDR3aa: CASSPQGYRQPQHF
j_gene: TRBJ2-1; v_gene: TRBV29-1; CDR3aa: CSVEDLRDTGEQFF
j_gene: TRBJ2-7; v_gene: TRBV7-9; CDR3aa: CASSLSGQTLTYEQYF